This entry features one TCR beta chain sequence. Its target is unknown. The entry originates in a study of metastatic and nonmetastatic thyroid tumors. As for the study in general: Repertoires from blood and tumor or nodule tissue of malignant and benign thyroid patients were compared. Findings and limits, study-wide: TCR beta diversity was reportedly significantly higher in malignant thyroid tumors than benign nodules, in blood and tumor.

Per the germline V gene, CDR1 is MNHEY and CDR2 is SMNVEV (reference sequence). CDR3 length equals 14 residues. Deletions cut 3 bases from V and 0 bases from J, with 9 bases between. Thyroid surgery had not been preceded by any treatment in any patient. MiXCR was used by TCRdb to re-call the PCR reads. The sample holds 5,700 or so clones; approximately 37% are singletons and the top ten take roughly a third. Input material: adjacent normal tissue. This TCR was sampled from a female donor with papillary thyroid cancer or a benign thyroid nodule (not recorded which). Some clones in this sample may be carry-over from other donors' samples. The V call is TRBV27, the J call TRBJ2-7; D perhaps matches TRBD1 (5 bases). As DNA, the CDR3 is TGTGCCAGCAGTTTGACAGTTAACTCCTACGAGCAGTACTTC. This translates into CASSLTVNSYEQYF.